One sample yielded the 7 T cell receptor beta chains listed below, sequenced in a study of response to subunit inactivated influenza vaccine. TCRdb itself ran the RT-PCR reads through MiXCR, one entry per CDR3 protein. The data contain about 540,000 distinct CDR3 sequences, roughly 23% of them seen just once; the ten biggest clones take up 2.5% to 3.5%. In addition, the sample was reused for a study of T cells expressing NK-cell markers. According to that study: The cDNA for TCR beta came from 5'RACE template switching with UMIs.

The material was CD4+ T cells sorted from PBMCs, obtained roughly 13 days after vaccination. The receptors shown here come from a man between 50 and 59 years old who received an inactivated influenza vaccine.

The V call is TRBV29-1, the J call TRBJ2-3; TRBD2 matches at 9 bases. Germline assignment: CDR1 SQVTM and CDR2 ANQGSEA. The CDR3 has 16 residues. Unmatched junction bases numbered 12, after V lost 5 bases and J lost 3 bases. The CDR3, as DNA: TGCAGCGTTTTTGGAGCTAGCGGGATTGGTACAGATACGCAGTATTTT. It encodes CSVFGASGIGTDTQYF.

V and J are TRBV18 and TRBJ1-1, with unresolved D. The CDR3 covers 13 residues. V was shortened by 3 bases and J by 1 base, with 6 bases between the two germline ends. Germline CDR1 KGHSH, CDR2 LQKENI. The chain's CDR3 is CASSPQKNTEAFF. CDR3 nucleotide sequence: TGTGCCAGCTCACCTCAAAAGAACACTGAAGCTTTCTTT.

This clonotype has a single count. CDR3 sequence reads: CASSPGQGLFSGANVLTF. DNA of the CDR3: TGTGCCAGCAGCCCGGGACAGGGGTTATTTAGTGGGGCCAACGTCCTGACTTTC. The J gene is TRBJ2-6, the V gene TRBV7-3, with 10 positions matching TRBD1. This CDR3 has 18 amino acids. V gave up 5 bases and J gave up 3 bases; unmatched junction bases: 10. Germline-derived CDR1 and CDR2 are SGHTA and FQGTGA.

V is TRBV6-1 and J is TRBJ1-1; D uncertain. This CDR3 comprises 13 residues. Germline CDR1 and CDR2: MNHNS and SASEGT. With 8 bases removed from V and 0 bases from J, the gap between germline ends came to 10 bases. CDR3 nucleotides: TGTGCCAGCGAGAAGGGAATGAACACTGAAGCTTTCTTT. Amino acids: CASEKGMNTEAFF.

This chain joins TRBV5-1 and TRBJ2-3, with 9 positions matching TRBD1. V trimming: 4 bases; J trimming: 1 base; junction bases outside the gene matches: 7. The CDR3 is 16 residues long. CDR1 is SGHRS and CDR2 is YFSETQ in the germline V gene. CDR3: CASSKGQGTGTDTQYF. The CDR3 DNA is TGCGCCAGCAGCAAGGGACAGGGAACAGGCACAGATACGCAGTATTTT.

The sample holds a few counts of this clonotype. The CDR3 coding sequence is TGTGCCAGCAGCTTAGGTCTCCAGGGGAACACTGAAGCTTTCTTT. This codes for CASSLGLQGNTEAFF. The chain links TRBV7-2 to TRBJ1-1; possible D gene TRBD1, 5 bases. The CDR3 contains 15 residues. Trimming pared 1 base from V and 1 base from J, leaving 10 bases between. Germline assignment: CDR1 SGHTA and CDR2 FQGNSA.

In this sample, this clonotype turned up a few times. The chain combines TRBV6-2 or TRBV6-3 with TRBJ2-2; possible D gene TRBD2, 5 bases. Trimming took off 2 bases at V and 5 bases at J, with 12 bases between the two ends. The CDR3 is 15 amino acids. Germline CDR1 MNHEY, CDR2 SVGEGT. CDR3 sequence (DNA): TGTGCCAGCAGTTACCCCGGGAAAGGGACCGGGGAGCTGTTTTTT. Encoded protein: CASSYPGKGTGELFF.